This TCR beta chain was captured by sequencing in a study of early T cells in non-severe SARS-CoV-2 infection. This clonotype was picked up a small number of times. TCRdb reanalysed the 5' RACE reads using MiXCR and keeps one entry per CDR3 protein. The table lists approximately 80,000 distinct CDR3 sequences, about 11% of them singletons. This TCR derives from an adult who was a healthcare worker with PCR-confirmed SARS-CoV-2 infection or an uninfected control (not recorded which). Sequencing used whole blood, obtained at baseline.

The DNA for the CDR3 is TGTGCCAGCAGGGGGGGACCCCTGAACACTGAAGCTTTCTTT. It yields the protein CASRGGPLNTEAFF. The rearrangement uses TRBV28 and TRBJ1-1; the D gene is possibly TRBD1 (5 bases). The CDR3 is made up of 14 amino acids. Trimming shortened V by 6 bases and J by 0 bases, and 11 bases separated the two germline ends. Germline loops: CDR1 MDHEN, CDR2 SYDVKM.